This T cell receptor (beta chain) was sequenced for a study of cytomegalovirus exposure and HLA in healthy donors. Whole-study results and caveats: Most sequenced TCRs were rare (though some public TCRs occurred in many donors). The classifier reportedly diagnosed cytomegalovirus status with high sensitivity and specificity.

Clones were read by immunoSEQ multiplex PCR, and TCRdb kept only the in-frame ones, dropping some. The repertoire includes 150,000 to 200,000 clones, nearly 90% of them detected once, and around 4.4% sits in the top ten. This CDR3 contains 16 residues. With 0 bases removed from V and 4 bases from J, the gap between germline ends came to 16 bases. From germline, CDR1 is LGHNA and CDR2 YNFKEQ. This clone has just one count. Antigen specificity is unknown. This TCR came from a man between 18 and 35 years old in good health and CMV-seropositive. What was sequenced was PBMCs. This chain connects TRBV4-2 to TRBJ2-7; D might be TRBD1 (6 bases). Written as DNA, the CDR3 is TGTGCCAGCAGCCAAGAGTTCCAACAGGGTGTGTACGAGCAGTACTTC. It specifies CASSQEFQQGVYEQYF.